A selection of T cell receptor beta chains follows, all from one sample in a study of blood T cell repertoires in COVID-19. The repertoire was sequenced with immunoSEQ multiplex PCR; TCRdb's copy has only in-frame clones and lacks some. The sample holds 200,000 to 250,000 clones, roughly 82% seen once. Sequenced sample: peripheral blood. These receptors all come from a woman aged 40 to 50 who had recovered from COVID-19. CDR3s include the opening cysteine and the closing phenylalanine or tryptophan. D genes are given only for firm matches. Clone sizes are given selectively: once, few, many, or a class where the clone is expanded.

clone_size: -
j_call: TRBJ1-4
d_call: TRBD1
v_call: TRBV2
cdr3_length: 16
cdr3_aa: CASSDTRWDSNEKLFF
cdr3_nt: TGTGCCAGCAGTGATACGCGTTGGGACAGTAATGAAAAACTGTTTTTT

clone_size: -
j_call: TRBJ1-6
d_call: -
v_call: TRBV27
cdr3_length: 13
cdr3_aa: CASSLSGGSPLHF
cdr3_nt: TGTGCCAGCAGTTTATCGGGAGGTTCACCCCTCCACTTT

clone_size: -
j_call: TRBJ2-3
d_call: TRBD1
v_call: TRBV7-2
cdr3_length: 14
cdr3_aa: CASSLGDRTDTQYF
cdr3_nt: TGTGCCAGCAGCTTAGGGGACAGGACAGATACGCAGTATTTT

clone_size: -
j_call: TRBJ1-2
d_call: TRBD1
v_call: TRBV19
cdr3_length: 17
cdr3_aa: CASSTTPRTGGSYGYTF
cdr3_nt: TGTGCCAGTAGTACCACCCCGAGGACAGGGGGTAGCTATGGCTACACCTTC

clone_size: once
j_call: TRBJ2-4
d_call: -
v_call: TRBV28
cdr3_length: 15
cdr3_aa: CASSWELDQGNIQYF
cdr3_nt: TGTGCCAGCAGTTGGGAACTTGATCAGGGAAACATTCAGTACTTC

clone_size: once
j_call: TRBJ1-4
d_call: TRBD1
v_call: TRBV12-5
cdr3_length: 16
cdr3_aa: CASGPPGQSIVEKLFF
cdr3_nt: TGTGCTAGTGGCCCCCCGGGACAGTCAATCGTTGAAAAACTGTTTTTT

clone_size: -
j_call: TRBJ1-5
d_call: -
v_call: TRBV7-2
cdr3_length: 15
cdr3_aa: CASSLGPGLGQPQHF
cdr3_nt: TGTGCCAGCAGCTTAGGTCCCGGCCTAGGTCAGCCCCAGCATTTT

clone_size: -
j_call: TRBJ1-1
d_call: -
v_call: TRBV12-3/TRBV12-4
cdr3_length: 13
cdr3_aa: CASITLEGFEAFF
cdr3_nt: TGTGCCAGCATCACCCTAGAAGGTTTTGAAGCTTTCTTT

clone_size: few
j_call: TRBJ2-2
d_call: TRBD1
v_call: TRBV7-2
cdr3_length: 18
cdr3_aa: CASSLVGSGQGNAGELFF
cdr3_nt: TGTGCCAGCAGCTTAGTGGGCTCCGGACAGGGGAATGCCGGGGAGCTGTTTTTT

clone_size: few
j_call: TRBJ2-3
d_call: -
v_call: TRBV10-1
cdr3_length: 15
cdr3_aa: CASSPGERDTDTQYF
cdr3_nt: TGCGCCAGCAGTCCAGGGGAGAGGGACACAGATACGCAGTATTTT

clone_size: -
j_call: TRBJ1-2
d_call: -
v_call: TRBV3-1/TRBV3-2
cdr3_length: 15
cdr3_aa: CASSQEVVLQSGYTF
cdr3_nt: TGTGCCAGCAGCCAAGAGGTGGTCTTACAAAGTGGCTACACCTTC

clone_size: few
j_call: TRBJ2-7
d_call: -
v_call: TRBV4-3
cdr3_length: 16
cdr3_aa: CASSDVAGPSSYEQYF
cdr3_nt: TGCGCCAGCAGTGACGTCGCGGGGCCCAGCTCCTACGAGCAGTACTTC

clone_size: -
j_call: TRBJ1-6
d_call: -
v_call: TRBV10-1
cdr3_length: 13
cdr3_aa: CASSRDINSPLHF
cdr3_nt: TGCGCCAGCAGTCGGGACATTAATTCACCCCTCCACTTT

clone_size: -
j_call: TRBJ2-5
d_call: TRBD2
v_call: TRBV10-3
cdr3_length: 17
cdr3_aa: CAISEGLAGGLLETQYF
cdr3_nt: TGTGCCATCAGTGAAGGGCTAGCGGGGGGGCTATTGGAGACCCAGTACTTC

clone_size: -
j_call: TRBJ2-7
d_call: -
v_call: TRBV11-2
cdr3_length: 13
cdr3_aa: CASSLVPDYEQYF
cdr3_nt: TGTGCCAGCAGCTTAGTCCCAGACTACGAGCAGTACTTC

clone_size: -
j_call: TRBJ1-3
d_call: -
v_call: TRBV7-2
cdr3_length: 17
cdr3_aa: CASSLWDAGASGNTIYF
cdr3_nt: TGTGCCAGCAGCTTATGGGATGCAGGGGCCTCTGGAAACACCATATATTTT

clone_size: once
j_call: TRBJ1-2
d_call: TRBD1
v_call: TRBV19
cdr3_length: 15
cdr3_aa: CASSLQAGTANGYTF
cdr3_nt: TGTGCCAGTAGTCTACAAGCCGGGACAGCCAATGGCTACACCTTC

clone_size: -
j_call: TRBJ2-7
d_call: -
v_call: TRBV28
cdr3_length: 13
cdr3_aa: CASNGDDSYEQYF
cdr3_nt: TGTGCCAGCAACGGAGACGACAGCTACGAGCAGTACTTC

clone_size: once
j_call: TRBJ1-3
d_call: -
v_call: TRBV20-1
cdr3_length: 13
cdr3_aa: CSASRGGGNTIYF
cdr3_nt: TGCAGTGCTAGTCGCGGGGGCGGAAACACCATATATTTT

clone_size: -
j_call: TRBJ1-5
d_call: TRBD1
v_call: TRBV18
cdr3_length: 16
cdr3_aa: CASSPFQGDGNQPQHF
cdr3_nt: TGTGCCAGCTCGCCATTCCAGGGGGATGGCAATCAGCCCCAGCATTTT

clone_size: -
j_call: TRBJ1-2
d_call: -
v_call: TRBV27
cdr3_length: 13
cdr3_aa: CASRTGGSDGYTF
cdr3_nt: TGTGCCAGCCGCACGGGGGGATCGGATGGCTACACCTTC

clone_size: -
j_call: TRBJ1-2
d_call: TRBD1
v_call: TRBV27
cdr3_length: 13
cdr3_aa: CASSLRAGGGYTF
cdr3_nt: TGTGCCAGCAGTTTACGGGCAGGGGGAGGCTACACCTTC

clone_size: -
j_call: TRBJ2-7
d_call: -
v_call: TRBV27
cdr3_length: 13
cdr3_aa: CASRRTALYEQYF
cdr3_nt: TGTGCCAGCAGACGGACAGCTCTCTACGAGCAGTACTTC

clone_size: -
j_call: TRBJ2-5
d_call: -
v_call: TRBV7-3
cdr3_length: 13
cdr3_aa: CASSSGVGETQYF
cdr3_nt: TGTGCCAGCAGTTCAGGGGTCGGTGAGACCCAGTACTTC

clone_size: -
j_call: TRBJ1-4
d_call: TRBD1
v_call: TRBV15
cdr3_length: 17
cdr3_aa: CATSRHLKQGAVEKLFF
cdr3_nt: TGTGCCACCAGCAGACACCTTAAACAGGGGGCGGTGGAAAAACTGTTTTTT

clone_size: -
j_call: TRBJ2-1
d_call: -
v_call: TRBV7-9
cdr3_length: 14
cdr3_aa: CASSLGGAKNEQFF
cdr3_nt: TGTGCCAGCAGCTTAGGCGGTGCCAAGAATGAGCAGTTCTTC

clone_size: -
j_call: TRBJ2-7
d_call: -
v_call: TRBV27
cdr3_length: 15
cdr3_aa: CASSRIRPGFREQYF
cdr3_nt: TGTGCCAGCAGTAGAATCCGGCCGGGTTTCCGCGAGCAGTACTTC

clone_size: -
j_call: TRBJ1-2
d_call: -
v_call: TRBV11-3
cdr3_length: 13
cdr3_aa: CASSLAFTGGYTF
cdr3_nt: TGTGCCAGCAGCTTAGCCTTCACAGGGGGCTACACCTTC

clone_size: once
j_call: TRBJ1-2
d_call: -
v_call: TRBV9
cdr3_length: 13
cdr3_aa: CASRGAEDYGYTF
cdr3_nt: TGTGCCAGCCGGGGAGCTGAGGACTATGGCTACACCTTC

clone_size: few
j_call: TRBJ1-1
d_call: -
v_call: TRBV29-1
cdr3_length: 13
cdr3_aa: CSVSRGRVTEAFF
cdr3_nt: TGCAGCGTTTCAAGGGGTAGGGTTACTGAAGCTTTCTTT

clone_size: -
j_call: TRBJ2-7
d_call: -
v_call: TRBV7-2
cdr3_length: 16
cdr3_aa: CASSLVDSSSSYEQYF
cdr3_nt: TGTGCCAGCAGCTTAGTGGACAGCTCGAGCTCCTACGAGCAGTACTTC

clone_size: -
j_call: TRBJ2-2
d_call: -
v_call: TRBV19
cdr3_length: 14
cdr3_aa: CASSMGPNTGELFF
cdr3_nt: TGTGCCAGTAGTATGGGGCCAAACACCGGGGAGCTGTTTTTT

clone_size: once
j_call: TRBJ1-1
d_call: TRBD1
v_call: TRBV27
cdr3_length: 15
cdr3_aa: CASSFTGGEWTEAFF
cdr3_nt: TGTGCCAGCAGTTTTACAGGGGGCGAATGGACTGAAGCTTTCTTT

clone_size: -
j_call: TRBJ2-7
d_call: -
v_call: TRBV11-2
cdr3_length: 12
cdr3_aa: CASSLGLGEQYF
cdr3_nt: TGTGCCAGCAGCCTAGGGCTAGGCGAGCAGTACTTC

clone_size: -
j_call: TRBJ1-2
d_call: TRBD1
v_call: TRBV11-3
cdr3_length: 16
cdr3_aa: CASSLGPGQGRHGYTF
cdr3_nt: TGTGCCAGCAGCTTAGGGCCGGGACAGGGAAGGCATGGCTACACCTTC

clone_size: once
j_call: TRBJ2-7
d_call: TRBD2
v_call: TRBV5-4
cdr3_length: 15
cdr3_aa: CASSSGTSGVYEQYF
cdr3_nt: TGTGCCAGCAGCTCCGGGACTAGCGGGGTGTACGAGCAGTACTTC

clone_size: -
j_call: TRBJ1-5
d_call: -
v_call: TRBV4-1
cdr3_length: 14
cdr3_aa: CASSQDLGAAGQHF
cdr3_nt: TGCGCCAGCAGCCAAGATCTCGGTGCCGCTGGCCAGCATTTT

clone_size: -
j_call: TRBJ1-2
d_call: -
v_call: TRBV18
cdr3_length: 15
cdr3_aa: CASSALDGANYGYTF
cdr3_nt: TGTGCCAGCTCAGCCCTTGACGGGGCTAACTATGGCTACACCTTC

clone_size: -
j_call: TRBJ1-1
d_call: -
v_call: TRBV18
cdr3_length: 15
cdr3_aa: CASSPFRLRDTEAFF
cdr3_nt: TGTGCCAGCTCACCGTTTAGGTTGAGGGACACTGAAGCTTTCTTT

clone_size: once
j_call: TRBJ1-1
d_call: -
v_call: TRBV7-6
cdr3_length: 15
cdr3_aa: CASTNGAKMNTEAFF
cdr3_nt: TGTGCCAGCACAAATGGGGCCAAGATGAACACTGAAGCTTTCTTT

clone_size: -
j_call: TRBJ1-5
d_call: -
v_call: TRBV10-3
cdr3_length: 13
cdr3_aa: CAISGDGNQPQHF
cdr3_nt: TGTGCCATCTCGGGGGACGGCAATCAGCCCCAGCATTTT

clone_size: -
j_call: TRBJ1-6
d_call: -
v_call: TRBV28
cdr3_length: 16
cdr3_aa: CASSLKTGGRGSPLHF
cdr3_nt: TGTGCCAGCAGTTTAAAGACCGGGGGGAGGGGGTCACCCCTCCACTTT

clone_size: few
j_call: TRBJ1-3
d_call: TRBD1
v_call: TRBV7-9
cdr3_length: 14
cdr3_aa: CARGTGNSGNTIYF
cdr3_nt: TGTGCCAGGGGGACAGGAAACTCTGGAAACACCATATATTTT

clone_size: -
j_call: TRBJ2-1
d_call: -
v_call: TRBV10-1
cdr3_length: 15
cdr3_aa: CASSESNPPYNEQFF
cdr3_nt: TGCGCCAGCAGTGAATCTAATCCCCCCTACAATGAGCAGTTCTTC

clone_size: few
j_call: TRBJ1-2
d_call: -
v_call: TRBV4-2
cdr3_length: 17
cdr3_aa: CASSQSTGSHSNYGYTF
cdr3_nt: TGTGCCAGCAGCCAATCGACAGGTTCCCACTCTAACTATGGCTACACCTTC

clone_size: -
j_call: TRBJ2-2
d_call: TRBD1
v_call: TRBV5-5
cdr3_length: 16
cdr3_aa: CASSPGDRVRTGELFF
cdr3_nt: TGTGCCAGCAGCCCCGGCGACAGGGTACGGACCGGGGAGCTGTTTTTT

clone_size: -
j_call: TRBJ2-4
d_call: -
v_call: TRBV2
cdr3_length: 14
cdr3_aa: CASSDGDSKNIQYF
cdr3_nt: TGTGCCAGCAGTGACGGGGACTCCAAAAACATTCAGTACTTC

clone_size: -
j_call: TRBJ2-5
d_call: TRBD2
v_call: TRBV7-2
cdr3_length: 15
cdr3_aa: CASSLNGGNQETQYF
cdr3_nt: TGTGCCAGCAGCTTAAACGGGGGGAACCAAGAGACCCAGTACTTC

clone_size: -
j_call: TRBJ2-3
d_call: -
v_call: TRBV29-1
cdr3_length: 15
cdr3_aa: CSVGISGGSTDTQYF
cdr3_nt: TGCAGCGTTGGTATTTCGGGGGGCAGCACAGATACGCAGTATTTT

clone_size: -
j_call: TRBJ2-7
d_call: -
v_call: TRBV7-2
cdr3_length: 14
cdr3_aa: CASSELVSSYEQYF
cdr3_nt: TGTGCCAGCAGCGAACTAGTGTCCTCCTACGAGCAGTACTTC

clone_size: -
j_call: TRBJ1-1
d_call: -
v_call: TRBV19
cdr3_length: 13
cdr3_aa: CASSTTVNTEAFF
cdr3_nt: TGTGCCAGTAGTACGACAGTGAACACTGAAGCTTTCTTT

clone_size: -
j_call: TRBJ1-4
d_call: TRBD1
v_call: TRBV28
cdr3_length: 15
cdr3_aa: CASRRGQAVNEKLFF
cdr3_nt: TGTGCCAGCAGACGCGGACAGGCGGTCAATGAAAAACTGTTTTTT

clone_size: -
j_call: TRBJ2-7
d_call: TRBD2
v_call: TRBV28
cdr3_length: 16
cdr3_aa: CASSSYHLTSAYEQYF
cdr3_nt: TGTGCCAGCAGTTCCTACCATCTTACTAGCGCCTACGAGCAGTACTTC

clone_size: -
j_call: TRBJ1-4
d_call: -
v_call: TRBV28
cdr3_length: 14
cdr3_aa: CASSKGGSNEKLFF
cdr3_nt: TGTGCCAGCAGTAAAGGGGGTTCTAATGAAAAACTGTTTTTT

clone_size: -
j_call: TRBJ1-1
d_call: TRBD1
v_call: TRBV5-1
cdr3_length: 13
cdr3_aa: CASSAEPTGGAFF
cdr3_nt: TGCGCCAGCAGCGCCGAACCGACAGGGGGAGCTTTCTTT

clone_size: few
j_call: TRBJ1-1
d_call: -
v_call: TRBV11-3
cdr3_length: 13
cdr3_aa: CASSLEVGRAAFF
cdr3_nt: TGTGCCAGCAGCTTAGAGGTTGGCAGGGCGGCTTTCTTT

clone_size: -
j_call: TRBJ1-5
d_call: -
v_call: TRBV7-7
cdr3_length: 17
cdr3_aa: CASSPGGCRGPNQPQHF
cdr3_nt: TGTGCTAGCAGCCCCGGGGGGTGTCGGGGGCCCAATCAGCCCCAGCATTTT

clone_size: -
j_call: TRBJ2-6
d_call: TRBD1
v_call: TRBV19
cdr3_length: 18
cdr3_aa: CASSVTGGASSGANVLTF
cdr3_nt: TGTGCCAGTAGCGTAACAGGGGGCGCGTCCTCTGGGGCCAACGTCCTGACTTTC

clone_size: -
j_call: TRBJ1-6
d_call: -
v_call: TRBV5-6
cdr3_length: 14
cdr3_aa: CASSLERVNSPLHF
cdr3_nt: TGTGCCAGCAGCTTGGAGAGGGTTAATTCACCCCTCCACTTT